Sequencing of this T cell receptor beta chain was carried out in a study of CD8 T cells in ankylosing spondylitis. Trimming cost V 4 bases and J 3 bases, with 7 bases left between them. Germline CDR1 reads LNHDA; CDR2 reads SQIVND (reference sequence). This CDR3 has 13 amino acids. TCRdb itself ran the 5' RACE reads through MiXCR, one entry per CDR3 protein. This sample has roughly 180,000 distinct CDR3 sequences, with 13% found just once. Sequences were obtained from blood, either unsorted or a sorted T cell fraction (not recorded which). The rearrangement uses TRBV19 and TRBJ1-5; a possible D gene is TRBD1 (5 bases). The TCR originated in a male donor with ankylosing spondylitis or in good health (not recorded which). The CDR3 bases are TGTGCCAGTAGTAAGGACATCAATCAGCCCCAGCATTTT. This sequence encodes CASSKDINQPQHF.